This is a list of T cell receptor beta chains from one sample in a study of T cell repertoires in cytomegalovirus infection. One entry per CDR3 protein results from TCRdb running MiXCR on the reads. The sample has 300,000 to 450,000 distinct CDR3 sequences; 15% to 20% are singletons. Input material: PBMCs. The receptors were sampled from a human donor in good health (CMV status not recorded). Some clones in this sample may be carry-over from other donors' samples. CDR3s include the opening cysteine and the closing phenylalanine or tryptophan. The D gene is left open where the match is weak. Size tells how often a clone was seen (once, few, many) or the class of an expanded clone, and some rows leave it out.

>.|TRBJ1-5|TRBV19|.
CASSIDSGQMTRWGNQPQHF
TGTGCCAGTAGTATAGATTCCGGACAGATGACGAGATGGGGAAATCAGCCCCAGCATTTT
>TRBD2|TRBJ2-1|TRBV20-1|few
CSASTSSWGGNEQFF
TGCAGTGCTTCGACCTCCTCATGGGGGGGCAATGAGCAGTTCTTC
>.|TRBJ2-5|TRBV15|.
CATSRDLDRKGTQYF
TGTGCCACCAGCAGAGACCTTGACAGAAAGGGGACCCAGTACTTC
>.|TRBJ1-6|TRBV20-1|.
CSARVLGVERALHF
TGCAGTGCTAGAGTGCTAGGGGTGGAGAGGGCCCTCCACTTT
>.|TRBJ2-3|TRBV30|.
CAWSLREGSRGTDTQYF
TGTGCCTGGTCTCTCAGGGAAGGCTCCCGGGGCACAGATACGCAGTATTTT
>.|TRBJ2-7|TRBV7-2|many
CASSPPIGSAYEQYF
TGTGCCAGCAGCCCCCCGATCGGGAGCGCCTACGAGCAGTACTTC
>TRBD2|TRBJ2-3|TRBV6-2/TRBV6-3|.
CASSYRGTSGNQRF
TGTGCCAGCAGTTATCGTGGGACTAGCGGGAACCAGCGGTTC
>.|TRBJ2-3|TRBV10-3|.
CAISETGTTDTQYF
TGTGCCATCAGTGAGACCGGGACCACAGATACGCAGTATTTT
>.|TRBJ1-2|TRBV4-3|.
CASSQDLGVSLGYTF
TGCGCCAGCAGCCAAGATCTTGGGGTGTCGTTAGGCTACACCTTC
>TRBD1|TRBJ2-7|TRBV19|.
CASRTGSRKTGEQYF
TGTGCCAGCCGGACAGGAAGCAGAAAAACCGGCGAGCAGTACTTC
>.|TRBJ2-5|TRBV7-8|few
CASVSLYQETQYF
TGTGCCAGTGTGTCCCTGTACCAAGAGACCCAGTACTTC
>.|TRBJ1-1|TRBV7-6|many
CASSLGRGGDTEAFF
TGTGCCAGCAGCTTAGGGAGAGGAGGGGACACTGAAGCTTTCTTT
>.|TRBJ1-5|TRBV5-6|.
CASSLAGTAHHQPQHF
TGTGCCAGCAGCTTGGCGGGAACAGCCCACCATCAGCCCCAGCATTTT
>TRBD1|TRBJ2-5|TRBV20-1|.
CSADGTDLYQETQYF
TGCAGTGCGGACGGGACAGACCTGTACCAAGAGACCCAGTACTTC
>TRBD1|TRBJ1-5|TRBV12-3/TRBV12-4|many
CASTLQGGQPQHF
TGTGCCAGCACCCTACAGGGGGGACAGCCCCAGCATTTT
>.|TRBJ2-7|TRBV5-1|.
CASSLIGTASYEQYF
TGCGCCAGCAGCTTGATTGGGACGGCGTCCTACGAGCAGTACTTC
>.|TRBJ1-2|TRBV5-5|many
CASSLALYDGGDGYTF
TGTGCCAGCAGCTTGGCCTTGTATGACGGAGGAGATGGCTACACCTTC
>TRBD2|TRBJ2-7|TRBV3-1|few
CATGPLSAGGYEQYF
TGTGCCACAGGACCCCTTTCGGCGGGGGGCTACGAGCAGTACTTC
>TRBD2|TRBJ2-1|TRBV12-3/TRBV12-4|.
CASTLSAGVHNEQFF
TGTGCCAGCACCCTGTCGGCGGGAGTCCACAATGAGCAGTTCTTC
>.|TRBJ2-3|TRBV24-1|few
CATSDQRMGSTDTQYF
TGTGCCACCAGTGACCAAAGAATGGGGAGCACAGATACGCAGTATTTT
>TRBD2|TRBJ2-1|TRBV7-2|many
CASSGLVSFNEQFF
TGTGCCAGCAGTGGACTAGTTTCGTTCAATGAGCAGTTCTTC
>TRBD1|TRBJ2-7|TRBV7-2|many
CAGSKTGSSYEQYF
TGTGCCGGATCAAAGACAGGGAGCTCCTACGAGCAGTACTTC
>.|TRBJ1-1|TRBV12-5|many
CASGLYGYTEAFF
TGTGCTAGTGGTTTGTACGGATACACTGAAGCTTTCTTT
>.|TRBJ1-5|TRBV9|.
CASSSEGQPQHF
TGTGCCAGCAGCTCGGAGGGGCAGCCCCAGCATTTT
>.|TRBJ1-5|TRBV2|.
CASSDSSNQPQHF
TGTGCCAGCAGTGACAGTAGCAATCAGCCCCAGCATTTT
>.|TRBJ2-5|TRBV7-9|many
CASSWTEETQYF
TGTGCCAGCAGCTGGACGGAAGAGACCCAGTACTTC
>TRBD1|TRBJ1-1|TRBV5-4|.
CASSGGPTGFLRNTEAFF
TGTGCCAGCTCAGGGGGGCCCACAGGGTTCCTTCGGAACACTGAAGCTTTCTTT
>.|TRBJ2-5|TRBV12-3/TRBV12-4|few
CASSLIRRETQYF
TGTGCCAGCAGTTTGATCCGCCGGGAGACCCAGTACTTC
>TRBD2|TRBJ2-6|TRBV4-2|many
CASSQDMGSGSFSGANVLTF
TGTGCCAGCAGCCAAGATATGGGTAGCGGGAGTTTCTCTGGGGCCAACGTCCTGACTTTC
>.|TRBJ1-5|TRBV19|few
CASSTLRQHNQPQHF
TGTGCCAGTAGTACCCTAAGACAGCACAATCAGCCCCAGCATTTT
>.|TRBJ1-3|TRBV6-6|.
CASSPIQGYGNTIYF
TGTGCCAGCAGTCCCATACAGGGCTACGGAAACACCATATATTTT
>.|TRBJ2-3|TRBV7-8|many
CASSFRRGSRTDTQYF
TGTGCCAGCAGCTTCCGGCGAGGGTCGAGAACAGATACGCAGTATTTT
>.|TRBJ1-1|TRBV19|.
CASSPWTASNTEAFF
TGTGCCAGTAGTCCCTGGACAGCATCGAACACTGAAGCTTTCTTT
>TRBD1|TRBJ2-2|TRBV19|many
CASGYGTGIDAGELFF
TGTGCCAGTGGATACGGGACAGGCATTGACGCCGGGGAGCTGTTTTTT
>TRBD2|TRBJ2-7|TRBV20-1|.
CSARDIAGSYEQYF
TGCAGTGCTAGAGATATAGCGGGGTCCTACGAGCAGTACTTC
>TRBD2|TRBJ2-7|TRBV11-2|.
CASSLAGGSDLSYEQYF
TGTGCCAGCAGCTTAGCAGGCGGGAGCGATCTCTCCTACGAGCAGTACTTC
>.|TRBJ1-1|TRBV28|.
CASSSQNDRNTEAFF
TGTGCCAGCAGTTCTCAGAACGACAGGAACACTGAAGCTTTCTTT
>.|TRBJ1-1|TRBV7-2|many
CASSLDSQRAFF
TGTGCCAGCAGCTTAGATTCCCAGAGGGCTTTCTTT
>TRBD2|TRBJ2-3|TRBV6-2/TRBV6-3|.
CASRASGSADTQYF
TGTGCCAGCAGGGCTAGCGGGAGCGCAGATACGCAGTATTTT
>TRBD1|TRBJ1-1|TRBV7-2|many
CASSGDRYTEAFF
TGTGCCAGCAGCGGGGACAGGTACACTGAAGCTTTCTTT
>TRBD1|TRBJ1-1|TRBV18|few
CASSPRDRGRDTEAFF
TGTGCCAGCTCACCACGGGACAGGGGGCGAGATACTGAAGCTTTCTTT
>.|TRBJ1-6|TRBV7-8|many
CASSLEMRYSPLHF
TGTGCCAGCAGCTTAGAGATGAGGTATTCACCCCTCCACTTT
>.|TRBJ2-1|TRBV19|.
CVSSIEDNEQFF
TGTGTCAGTAGTATAGAGGATAATGAGCAGTTCTTC
>.|TRBJ2-5|TRBV29-1|.
CSVEQGRQETQYF
TGCAGCGTTGAACAGGGAAGACAAGAGACCCAGTACTTC
>.|TRBJ2-5|TRBV6-6|.
CASSEYSLRGETQYF
TGTGCCAGCAGCGAGTACTCCCTCCGGGGGGAGACCCAGTACTTC
>.|TRBJ2-3|TRBV7-6|many
CASSSPLDTGDTQYF
TGTGCCAGCAGCTCCCCACTAGATACGGGAGATACGCAGTATTTT
>.|TRBJ1-2|TRBV9|.
CASSQDLYGYTF
TGTGCCAGCAGCCAAGACCTCTATGGCTACACCTTC
>TRBD1|TRBJ1-2|TRBV7-2|many
CASSRGQSYGYTF
TGTGCCAGCAGCCGGGGACAGTCCTATGGCTACACCTTC
>.|TRBJ2-7|TRBV10-3|.
CAISAVPGYEQYF
TGTGCCATCAGTGCTGTGCCGGGCTACGAGCAGTACTTC
>.|TRBJ2-7|TRBV12-3/TRBV12-4|few
CASSFGQSYEQYF
TGTGCCAGCAGTTTCGGCCAGAGCTACGAGCAGTACTTC
>.|TRBJ1-1|TRBV20-1|.
CSAKEGYTEAFF
TGCAGTGCTAAGGAAGGGTACACTGAAGCTTTCTTT
>.|TRBJ2-5|TRBV29-1|.
CSVNRVFKETQYF
TGCAGCGTCAACAGGGTGTTCAAAGAGACCCAGTACTTC
>.|TRBJ1-6|TRBV2|few
CASSPDQSRYSYNSPLHF
TGTGCCAGCAGTCCAGATCAATCTCGTTACTCCTATAATTCACCCCTCCACTTT